This passage covers 28 T cell receptor beta chains from one sample sequenced in a study of control samples from healthy donors and cancer patients. Sequencing used immunoSEQ multiplex PCR; TCRdb keeps in-frame clones, though not all of them. Of roughly 14,000 clones listed, approximately 80% are singletons. The sample was formalin-fixed, paraffin-embedded tissue. These receptors were obtained from a female donor with lung cancer.

The V call is TRBV16, the J call TRBJ1-1; tentatively, D is TRBD1 (5 bases). This CDR3 spans 14 amino acids. Germline values: CDR1 KGHSY, CDR2 FQNENV. V lost 4 bases, J lost 7 bases, and 16 bases lay in between. The DNA for the CDR3 is TGTGCCAGCAGCCGACGGGACGGTATAGGTGAAGCTTTCTTT. Encoded protein: CASSRRDGIGEAFF.

This chain uses TRBV6-2 or TRBV6-3 with TRBJ1-3; TRBD1 aligns across 8 bases. V was pared by 5 bases and J by 3 bases, with 6 bases of the junction left unmatched. The germline V gene encodes CDR1 MNHEY and CDR2 SVGEGT. The CDR3 is 15 amino acids. CDR3 sequence: CASSGSTGVGNTIYF. The CDR3 coding sequence is TGTGCCAGCAGTGGATCGACAGGGGTTGGAAACACCATATATTTT.

The chain recombines TRBV20-1 with TRBJ1-2; unclear D gene. V was trimmed by 4 bases and J by 1 base, leaving 4 bases between them. CDR1 is DFQATT and CDR2 is SNEGSKA in the germline V gene (reference sequence). The length of the CDR3 is 11 residues. CDR3 coding DNA: TGCAGTGCTATACATAACTATGGCTACACCTTC. Its protein product is CSAIHNYGYTF.

V gene TRBV19 combines with J gene TRBJ2-3; the D gene is possibly TRBD1 (7 bases). V dropped 3 bases and J dropped 6 bases, with 13 bases sitting between them. CDR1 LNHDA and CDR2 SQIVND come from the germline V gene (reference sequence). There are 14 residues in the CDR3. This CDR3 is CASSMVTGRDTQYF. CDR3 in DNA: TGTGCCAGTAGTATGGTGACAGGGAGGGATACGCAGTATTTT.

The chain carries TRBV21-1 and TRBJ1-5. TRBV21-1 is tagged as a pseudogene. CDR3 length: 18 residues. CDR3 sequence: CASSKLTKDLSSNQPQHF. The CDR3, as DNA: TGTGCCAGCAGCAAATTGACGAAAGATTTGAGTAGCAATCAGCCCCAGCATTTT.

The chain recombines TRBV6-2 or TRBV6-3 with TRBJ2-1; 8 bases align to TRBD2. Germline V CDR1 and CDR2: MNHEY, SVGEGT. This CDR3 spans 15 amino acids. The V segment lost 6 bases and the J segment 0 bases; nucleotides outside the gene matches: 4. CDR3 residues: CASSPAGGSYNEQFF. For the CDR3, the DNA is TGTGCCAGCAGCCCCGCGGGGGGCTCCTACAATGAGCAGTTCTTC.

The CDR3 region has the DNA TGTGCCAGCAGCCAACGACAGGGGGGATACGAGCAGTACTTC. Amino acids: CASSQRQGGYEQYF. The chain is built from TRBV7-2 and TRBJ2-7, with TRBD1 matching 9 bases. Germline V CDR1 and CDR2: SGHTA, FQGNSA. The CDR3 sequence is 14 residues long. Unmatched junction bases numbered 6, after V lost 5 bases and J lost 4 bases.

In this sample, this clone turned up once. The chain is built from TRBV7-3 and TRBJ1-2; 8 bases map to TRBD1. Losses at the gene ends were 4 bases for V and 8 bases for J; bases not matched to a gene: 6. The germline gives CDR1 SGHTA, CDR2 FQGTGA. CDR3 length equals 13 residues. CDR3 amino acids: CASSSQGAQGYTF. DNA of the CDR3: TGTGCCAGCAGCTCTCAGGGGGCGCAAGGCTACACCTTC.

The J gene is TRBJ1-3, the V gene TRBV7-8; tentatively, D is TRBD1 (5 bases). V lost 4 bases to trimming and J lost 0 bases, with 10 bases between them. The CDR3 covers 15 residues. The germline V gene has CDR1 SGHVS and CDR2 FQNEAQ. The CDR3 protein is CASSSGQHSGNTIYF. The CDR3 DNA follows: TGTGCCAGCAGCTCCGGACAACACTCTGGAAACACCATATATTTT.

The V and J genes are TRBV6-5 and TRBJ2-5; a weak D match, TRBD2 (6 bases). Germline V gene sequence: CDR1 MNHEY, CDR2 SVGAGI. This CDR3 contains 16 residues. V was trimmed by 2 bases and J by 1 base, leaving 14 bases between them. CDR3 sequence (DNA): TGTGCCAGCAGTTACGGCGGGCGGAGGGCCCAAGAGACCCAGTACTTC. As protein: CASSYGGRRAQETQYF.

The chain has TRBV5-1 and TRBJ2-2, with D maybe TRBD1 (5 bases). V was cut by 5 bases and J by 0 bases, with 8 bases left in between. The CDR3 has 14 amino acids. The germline V gene has CDR1 SGHRS and CDR2 YFSETQ. CDR3 DNA: TGCGCCAGCAGTCGGACATCGAACACCGGGGAGCTGTTTTTT. Protein: CASSRTSNTGELFF.

V gene TRBV4-3 combines with J gene TRBJ1-5; no clear D. CDR1 and CDR2 (germline): LGHNA, YSLEER. The CDR3 has 15 residues. Trimming shortened V by 0 bases and J by 2 bases, and 8 bases separated the two germline ends. The CDR3 protein is CASSQDPGGNQPQHF. Written as DNA, the CDR3 is TGCGCCAGCAGCCAAGACCCTGGGGGCAATCAGCCCCAGCATTTT.

The chain combines TRBV2 with TRBJ1-4; D uncertain. The CDR3 runs to 12 residues. V was clipped by 2 bases and J by 6 bases, with 4 bases between them. Per germline, CDR1 SNHLY and CDR2 FYNNEI. As DNA, the CDR3 is TGTGCCAGCAGTGAATCCTATGAAAAACTGTTTTTT. Its translation: CASSESYEKLFF.

The chain links TRBV7-2 to TRBJ2-7, with TRBD2 as a possible D gene (5 bases). V gave up 0 bases and J gave up 0 bases, with 18 bases separating them. CDR1 and CDR2 (germline): SGHTA, FQGNSA. This CDR3 spans 18 amino acids. CDR3 bases: TGTGCCAGCAGCTTAGCCCTAGGGCAGGACTCACTCTCCTACGAGCAGTACTTC. Encoded protein: CASSLALGQDSLSYEQYF.

The chain recombines TRBV30 with TRBJ2-3; 7 bases line up with TRBD1. Per the germline V gene, CDR1 is GTSNPN and CDR2 is SVGIG (reference sequence). The CDR3 contains 14 residues. Trimming took 2 bases from V and 0 from J; bases not matched to a gene: 2. Written as DNA, the CDR3 is TGTGCCTGGAGTACAGGGGCTAGCACAGATACGCAGTATTTT. Amino acid sequence: CAWSTGASTDTQYF.

J is TRBJ1-2 and V is TRBV7-9, with D maybe TRBD1 (5 bases). Trimming took 1 base from V and 0 from J, leaving 12 bases between them. CDR3 length equals 16 residues. Per the germline V gene, CDR1 is SEHNR and CDR2 is FQNEAQ (reference sequence). DNA of the CDR3: TGTGCCAGCAGCTTAGGGGACCCTAGGACTAACTATGGCTACACCTTC. Translating gives CASSLGDPRTNYGYTF.

This clone was picked up a small number of times. The J gene is TRBJ2-3, the V gene TRBV6-4, with D unresolved. Trimming removed 0 bases at V and 13 bases at J, with 2 bases between. CDR1 is MRHNA, CDR2 SNTAGT, per germline. The CDR3 consists of 9 residues. This chain's CDR3 is CASSDSKYF. The CDR3, as DNA: TGTGCCAGCAGTGACTCGAAGTATTTT.

The rearrangement joins TRBV7-3 to TRBJ2-3; 12 positions match TRBD2. J lost 2 bases, V lost 5 bases, and 5 bases had no gene match. Germline CDR1 is SGHTA and CDR2 is FQGTGA. The CDR3 spans 16 residues. The CDR3 sequence is CASSQGLAGSTDTQYF. The CDR3 DNA sequence: TGTGCCAGCAGCCAAGGACTAGCGGGGTCCACAGATACGCAGTATTTT.

This chain joins TRBV6-6 and TRBJ1-1; 8 bases line up with TRBD1. J lost 5 bases, V lost 1 base, and 9 bases had no gene match. The germline CDR1 and CDR2 sequences are MNHNY and SVGAGI (reference sequence). The CDR3 sequence is 16 residues long. Here the CDR3 reads CASSYFEAGGGTEAFF. The CDR3 region has the DNA TGTGCCAGCAGTTACTTCGAAGCAGGGGGCGGGACTGAAGCTTTCTTT.

This sequence joins TRBV4-3 and TRBJ2-2; 8 bases are a match to TRBD2. With 0 bases clipped from V and 4 bases from J, the junction kept 7 bases outside the gene matches. Per germline, CDR1 LGHNA and CDR2 YSLEER. The CDR3 runs 17 residues. The DNA of the CDR3 is TGCGCCAGCAGCCAAGATAGCGGGATCCTCTCCACCGGGGAGCTGTTTTTT. Amino acids: CASSQDSGILSTGELFF.

The rearrangement uses TRBV19 and TRBJ1-1, with a possible D match to TRBD1 (6 bases). From germline, CDR1 is LNHDA and CDR2 SQIVND (reference sequence). There are 12 residues in the CDR3. V dropped 4 bases and J dropped 4 bases, with 7 bases sitting between them. The DNA for the CDR3 is TGTGCCAGTAGTAGAGGGGGCACTGAAGCTTTCTTT. It codes for CASSRGGTEAFF.

This rearrangement joins TRBV6-1 to TRBJ1-3; maybe TRBD1 (6 bases). With 3 bases removed from V and 4 bases from J, the gap between germline ends came to 10 bases. Looked up from germline, CDR1 is MNHNS and CDR2 is SASEGT. The CDR3 length is 14 residues. The CDR3 protein is CASSEPGAGNTIYF. DNA of the CDR3: TGTGCCAGCAGTGAGCCGGGGGCAGGAAACACCATATATTTT.

The chain links TRBV7-2 to TRBJ2-3; 7 nucleotides line up with TRBD2. The CDR3 contains 15 residues. V lost 0 bases and J lost 9; bases outside the gene matches: 9. Germline CDR1 and CDR2: SGHTA and FQGNSA. DNA for the CDR3: TGTGCCAGCAGCTTAGCGACGGCGGGGGAGATAACGCAGTATTTT. This codes for CASSLATAGEITQYF. The full variable domain, its missing parts supplied by reference TRBV7-2 and TRBJ2-3, is GAGVSQSPSNKVTEKGKDVELRCDPISGHTALYWYRQSLGQGLEFLIYFQGNSAPDKSGLPSDRFSAERTGGSVSTLTIQRTQQEDSAVYLCASSLATAGEITQYFGPGTRLTVL.

This chain connects TRBV4-3 to TRBJ2-2, with D tentatively TRBD1 (6 bases). The length of the CDR3 is 16 residues. CDR1 and CDR2 (germline): LGHNA, YSLEER. V was pared by 3 bases and J by 3 bases, with 14 bases between. Here the CDR3 DNA reads TGCGCCAGCAGCCACCGATCGGACAGTTACACCGGGGAGCTGTTTTTT. This codes for CASSHRSDSYTGELFF.

The chain employs TRBV27 and TRBJ2-1; D is undetermined. The CDR3 runs 14 residues. V gave up 3 bases and J gave up 6 bases, with 12 bases separating them. Germline CDR1 is MNHEY and CDR2 is SMNVEV (reference sequence). The CDR3 spells CASSLGWGVNEQFF. The CDR3, as DNA: TGTGCCAGCAGTTTGGGATGGGGTGTCAATGAGCAGTTCTTC.

This clone was seen only a few times. The genes are TRBV15 and TRBJ1-1; D ambiguous. The CDR3 covers 16 residues. Germline-derived CDR1 and CDR2 are LNHNV and YYDKDF (reference sequence). Trimming removed 4 bases at V and 0 bases at J, with 15 bases between. CDR3 sequence: CATSIMGITLNTEAFF. The CDR3 DNA is TGTGCCACCAGCATTATGGGGATCACTTTGAACACTGAAGCTTTCTTT. Supplemented by reference TRBV15 and TRBJ1-1, the full variable domain reads DAMVIQNPRYQVTQFGKPVTLSCSQTLNHNVMYWYQQKSSQAPKLLFHYYDKDFNNEADTPDNFQSRRPNTSFCFLDIRSPGLGDTAMYLCATSIMGITLNTEAFFGQGTRLTVV.

The chain employs TRBV18 and TRBJ1-4; D is possibly TRBD1 (5 bases). Germline CDR1 and CDR2: KGHSH and LQKENI. V lost 8 bases and J 7 bases, leaving 17 bases between the germline ends. The CDR3 totals 14 residues. Here the CDR3 reads CASTPQETGEKLFF. The CDR3 DNA is TGTGCCAGCACGCCACAGGAAACGGGTGAAAAACTGTTTTTT.

V gene TRBV10-3 combines with J gene TRBJ1-2, with D possibly being TRBD1 (6 bases). Germline V lookup: CDR1 ENHRY, CDR2 SYGVKD. Trimming stripped 5 bases from V and 8 bases from J, with 18 bases between. This CDR3 has 14 residues. CDR3 in DNA: TGTGCCATCAGTCGGGCCAGGGACATTGGCGGCTACACCTTC. Its translation is CAISRARDIGGYTF.